This T cell receptor (beta chain) was documented in a study of PD-1 blockade in classical Hodgkin lymphoma. Study conclusions and caveats: Compared with baseline, CD4+ but not CD8+ TCR diversity had risen significantly by C4D1. Relapsed/refractory patients reportedly had lower baseline diversity than newly diagnosed patients.

Profiling relied on immunoSEQ multiplex PCR, and the TCRdb table lists in-frame clones only, not all of them. This sample yields about 15,000 clones, of which roughly three quarters are seen a single time; about 1.9% belongs to the top ten. The V gene's germline CDR1 is SEHNR and CDR2 FQNEAQ (reference sequence). Trimming took 2 bases from V and 12 from J; bases not matched to a gene: 10. The CDR3 loop spans 14 amino acids. In the case of this clone: Its antigen remains unknown.

Sample time point: cycle 4 day 1 (C4D1), after more than 5 weeks of nivolumab. Relapses following autologous stem cell transplantation were seen in all patients, with brentuximab vedotin exposure varying. Investigators isolated CD4+ T cells from thawed PBMCs through magnetic negative selection. Best responses fell into complete response, partial response or progressive disease. The specimen comprised CD4+ T cells from blood, sampled before the fourth cycle of nivolumab. This clonotype was sampled from a human donor with classical Hodgkin lymphoma. The chain joins TRBV7-9 to TRBJ2-1; TRBD1 aligns across 7 bases. CDR3 nucleotide sequence: TGTGCCAGCAGCTTACCAGACAGGGTCGGGGCGCAGTTCTTC. Its protein is CASSLPDRVGAQFF.